The 14 T cell receptor beta chains reported below all come from one sample, sequenced in a study of OX40 agonist ivuxolimab in advanced cancers. Using immunoSEQ multiplex PCR, the repertoire was profiled, and TCRdb retains in-frame clones only, with some absent. Found here are approximately 65,000 clones, over 80% of them singletons; the top ten hold roughly 10%. The sample consisted of CD4+ or CD8+ T cells sorted from blood, taken in a trial of the OX40 agonist ivuxolimab. These receptors were collected from an adult with an advanced solid tumor such as melanoma, head and neck, liver or kidney cancer.

The chain links TRBV6-1 to TRBJ2-6; the match to TRBD1 covers 8 bases. Germline V gene sequence: CDR1 MNHNS, CDR2 SASEGT. This CDR3 is built from 18 residues. The V and J ends lost 4 bases and 0 bases, in that order; junction bases with no gene match: 8. CDR3 sequence (DNA): TGTGCCAGCAGTGCGTGGGGACAGGTACGCTCTGGGGCCAACGTCCTGACTTTC. Translated: CASSAWGQVRSGANVLTF.

The rearrangement uses TRBV18 and TRBJ1-1, with D hard to call. Trimming removed 0 bases at V and 1 base at J, with 12 bases between. Germline V gene data show CDR1 as KGHSH and CDR2 as LQKENI. The CDR3 consists of 16 residues. This CDR3 is CASSPPGSQPNTEAFF. The CDR3 DNA follows: TGTGCCAGCTCACCACCGGGATCGCAACCGAACACTGAAGCTTTCTTT.

J is TRBJ2-3 and V is TRBV7-2, with 7 nucleotides matching TRBD2. J gave up 11 bases and V 5 bases, and 10 bases lay outside the gene matches. CDR1 and CDR2 from the germline V gene are SGHTA and FQGNSA. The CDR3 loop spans 13 amino acids. The CDR3 sequence is CASSRFLERGQYF. In DNA, the CDR3 is TGTGCCAGCAGCCGTTTCCTAGAGCGGGGGCAGTATTTT.

The chain is built from TRBV5-8 and TRBJ2-1; 8 bases match TRBD1. CDR3 length equals 17 residues. V lost 0 bases to trimming and J lost 3 bases; unmatched junction nucleotides: 8. Germline-derived CDR1 and CDR2 are SGHTS and YDEGEE. DNA of the CDR3: TGTGCCAGCAGCTTGGGACAGGGGACTTGGGGCTACAATGAGCAGTTCTTC. Its protein product is CASSLGQGTWGYNEQFF.

J is TRBJ2-5 and V is TRBV28, with 7 nucleotides matching TRBD1. The V and J ends lost 9 bases and 5 bases, in that order; junction bases with no gene match: 6. The CDR3 covers 12 residues. Germline V gene sequence: CDR1 MDHEN, CDR2 SYDVKM. The CDR3 loop is CASQGVEETQYF. The CDR3 bases are TGTGCCAGTCAGGGGGTAGAGGAGACCCAGTACTTC.

The sample holds one count of this clone. This chain links TRBV28 with TRBJ1-5; D is perhaps TRBD1 (5 bases). The CDR3 sequence is 16 residues long. With 6 bases removed from V and 0 bases from J, the gap between germline ends came to 15 bases. Germline V lookup: CDR1 MDHEN, CDR2 SYDVKM. CDR3 bases: TGTGCCAGCAGCCAGAAACAGGTCTATAGCAATCAGCCCCAGCATTTT. Protein: CASSQKQVYSNQPQHF.

The V gene is TRBV28, the J gene TRBJ1-4, with D unresolved. Trimming cost V 6 bases and J 4 bases, with 18 bases left between them. The germline V gene has CDR1 MDHEN and CDR2 SYDVKM. The CDR3 runs 16 residues. The CDR3 DNA sequence: TGTGCCAGCAGCCAATCACGCGGCGCGGGTAATGAAAAACTGTTTTTT. This codes for CASSQSRGAGNEKLFF.

The chain uses TRBV6-6 and TRBJ1-5; 8 bases map to TRBD1. The germline CDR1 and CDR2 sequences are MNHNY and SVGAGI (reference sequence). The CDR3 contains 14 residues. The trim removed 8 bases at V and 2 bases at J, leaving 5 bases unmatched. The CDR3 bases are TGTGCCAGCCGCGAGACAGGGGGCAATCAGCCCCAGCATTTT. It specifies CASRETGGNQPQHF.

The rearrangement uses TRBV7-7 and TRBJ1-3; no clear D gene. There are 13 residues in the CDR3. V was cut by 4 bases and J by 4 bases, with 8 bases left in between. Germline values: CDR1 SSHAT, CDR2 FNYEAQ (reference sequence). Written as DNA, the CDR3 is TGTGCCAGCAGCTCCGATAGAGGAAACACCATATATTTT. Translated: CASSSDRGNTIYF.

This clone appeared a few times. The V and J genes are TRBV7-3 and TRBJ2-2; D may match TRBD1 or TRBD2 (6 bases each). CDR3 length: 16 amino acids. CDR1 and CDR2 from the germline V gene are SGHTA and FQGTGA. The V end was cut by 1 base, the J end by 2 bases, with 11 bases between. CDR3 nucleotide sequence: TGTGCCAGCAGCTTAAGTCCGGGGGCAAACACCGGGGAGCTGTTTTTT. Amino acid sequence: CASSLSPGANTGELFF. Using reference TRBV7-3 and TRBJ2-2 for the parts outside the CDR3, the full variable domain is GAGVSQTPSNKVTEKGKYVELRCDPISGHTALYWYRQSLGQGPEFLIYFQGTGAADDSGLPNDRFFAVRPEGSVSTLKIQRTERGDSAVYLCASSLSPGANTGELFFGEGSRLTVL.

The chain combines TRBV12-5 with TRBJ2-1; TRBD2 aligns across 8 bases. With 3 bases clipped from V and 0 bases from J, the junction kept 4 bases outside the gene matches. CDR1 and CDR2 from the germline V gene are LGHNT and FRNRAP. This CDR3 region has 16 residues. CDR3 sequence reads: CASGLGGGSSYNEQFF. The DNA for the CDR3 is TGTGCTAGTGGTTTAGGCGGGGGGAGCTCCTACAATGAGCAGTTCTTC.

The gene calls are TRBV5-4 and TRBJ2-2; TRBD1 matches at 11 bases. V dropped 4 bases and J dropped 1; count of bases not matched to a gene: 9. Looked up from germline, CDR1 is SGHNT and CDR2 is YYREEE (reference sequence). The CDR3 covers 18 residues. The DNA of the CDR3 is TGTGCCAGCAGCAAGGGACAGGGGGGCGTTGGGAACACCGGGGAGCTGTTTTTT. This sequence encodes CASSKGQGGVGNTGELFF.

This chain links TRBV2 with TRBJ2-6, with 9 bases lining up with TRBD2. V shed 4 bases, J shed 0 bases, and the junction held 10 bases outside the gene matches. This CDR3 spans 19 amino acids. CDR1 and CDR2 (germline): SNHLY, FYNNEI. This CDR3 is CASSVSRTSASSGANVLTF. CDR3 nucleotides: TGTGCCAGCAGTGTTTCAAGGACTAGCGCTTCCTCTGGGGCCAACGTCCTGACTTTC.

V usage is TRBV29-1 and J usage is TRBJ2-5; D is undetermined. CDR3 length: 13 amino acids. From germline, CDR1 is SQVTM and CDR2 ANQGSEA. The ends were cut back, 4 bases at V and 0 bases at J, with 9 bases in the middle. The CDR3 nucleotides read TGCAGCGTTGCGGGCTCGTACCAAGAGACCCAGTACTTC. This codes for CSVAGSYQETQYF.